A single sample is the source of the 10 T cell receptor beta chains below, sequenced in a study of cytomegalovirus exposure and HLA in healthy donors. In the PCR, 60 Vbeta and 13 Jbeta primers were used. Sequencing was performed with immunoSEQ multiplex PCR; in TCRdb, only in-frame clones are kept and a portion is missing. The sample shows fewer than 200,000 clones, about three quarters of them seen only once. Material for sequencing was PBMCs. The receptors derive from a female donor in good health and CMV-seronegative.

The V and J genes are TRBV30 and TRBJ1-1; 7 positions match TRBD1. CDR1 GTSNPN and CDR2 SVGIG come from the germline V gene (reference sequence). This CDR3 spans 16 amino acids. V gave up 3 bases and J gave up 8 bases; unmatched junction bases: 18. The CDR3 coding sequence is TGTGCCTGGAGCAGGGCCGTAGGGGGCCCGGATAAGGAAGCTTTCTTT. The encoded protein is CAWSRAVGGPDKEAFF. The whole variable domain, remainder taken from reference TRBV30 and TRBJ1-1, is SQTIHQWPATLVQPVGSPLSLECTVEGTSNPNLYWYRQAAGRGLQLLFYSVGIGQISSEVPQNLSASRPQDRQFILSSKKLLLSDSGFYLCAWSRAVGGPDKEAFFGQGTRLTVV.

CDR3 nucleotides: TGTGCCAGCGGGGGGGTCGGGGACAGGGACTTTAACACTGAAGCTTTCTTT. Its translation: CASGGVGDRDFNTEAFF. The chain couples TRBV9 to TRBJ1-1, with 9 bases identical to TRBD1. The J segment lost 2 bases and the V segment lost 7 bases, leaving 15 bases of the junction unmatched. The CDR3 loop spans 17 amino acids. The germline CDR1 and CDR2 sequences are SGDLS and YYNGEE.

The J gene is TRBJ2-7, the V gene TRBV29-1; 10 bases fit TRBD1. Germline trimming cut 4 bases from V and 5 bases from J; bases unmatched to any gene: 5. The CDR3 has 13 amino acids. Germline CDR1 SQVTM, CDR2 ANQGSEA. This chain's CDR3 is CSVARDRGNEQYF. The CDR3 nucleotides read TGCAGCGTTGCCCGGGACAGGGGAAACGAGCAGTACTTC.

This clone was detected once. The chain employs TRBV5-4 and TRBJ2-2; the D gene is possibly TRBD1 (5 bases). V was shortened by 3 bases and J by 5 bases, with 11 bases between the two germline ends. This CDR3 has 14 amino acids. Germline lookup yields CDR1 SGHNT and CDR2 YYREEE (reference sequence). The CDR3 spells CASSSDGHTGELFF. CDR3 DNA: TGTGCCAGCAGCTCGGACGGACATACCGGGGAGCTGTTTTTT.

The chain combines TRBV9 with TRBJ1-2; unclear D gene. The CDR3 has 15 residues. Germline CDR1 is SGDLS and CDR2 is YYNGEE. Trimming shortened V by 0 bases and J by 0 bases, and 9 bases separated the two germline ends. The CDR3 sequence is CASSVGSRTNYGYTF. The CDR3, as DNA: TGTGCCAGCAGCGTAGGGTCCAGAACTAACTATGGCTACACCTTC.

This clone appeared a few times. The chain couples TRBV5-1 to TRBJ2-3, with TRBD1 matching over 10 bases. V gave up 4 bases and J gave up 4 bases; unmatched junction bases: 3. The CDR3 runs 14 residues. Germline assignment: CDR1 SGHRS and CDR2 YFSETQ. CDR3 nucleotide sequence: TGCGCCAGCAGCCCAGACAGGGGGCCAGATACGCAGTATTTT. Protein product: CASSPDRGPDTQYF.

The V and J genes are TRBV6-5 and TRBJ2-7, with 11 bases fitting TRBD2. Per germline, CDR1 MNHEY and CDR2 SVGAGI. V trimming: 7 bases; J trimming: 4 bases; junction bases outside the gene matches: 6. This CDR3 has 14 residues. CDR3 in amino acids: CASIPSGRSYEQYF. CDR3 DNA sequence: TGTGCCAGCATTCCTAGCGGGAGGTCGTACGAGCAGTACTTC.

This clone has only one observation. The V gene is TRBV9, the J gene TRBJ2-2; maybe TRBD2 (6 bases). Trimming left V 3 bases short and J 5 bases short, with 20 bases between. The CDR3 consists of 17 residues. Germline V gene sequence: CDR1 SGDLS, CDR2 YYNGEE. CDR3 sequence (DNA): TGTGCCAGCAGCGCCGGACAAGGGACTCTTAGGACCGGGGAGCTGTTTTTT. Protein product: CASSAGQGTLRTGELFF.

V usage is TRBV5-1 and J usage is TRBJ2-1; 9 bases agree with TRBD2. This CDR3 contains 14 residues. In germline, CDR1 is SGHRS, CDR2 YFSETQ. The J segment lost 6 bases and the V segment lost 7 bases, leaving 8 bases of the junction unmatched. The CDR3 DNA sequence: TGCGCCAGCCGAGAGCGGGGGGCTGGCAATGAGCAGTTCTTC. This translates into CASRERGAGNEQFF.

The gene calls are TRBV27 and TRBJ1-2; the D is unclear. The germline V and J ends were trimmed by 10 bases and 0 bases, with 6 bases remaining between them. The CDR3 is made up of 11 amino acids. Germline CDR1 is MNHEY and CDR2 is SMNVEV (reference sequence). The CDR3 DNA follows: TGTGCCACGCGCACTAACTATGGCTACACCTTC. As protein: CATRTNYGYTF.